This is a list of T cell receptor beta chains from one sample in a study of cytomegalovirus exposure and HLA in healthy donors. The table came from immunoSEQ multiplex PCR; TCRdb's copy has only in-frame clones and leaves some out. Counted here are some 140,000 clones, 70% to 90% occurring once; the ten biggest clones make up around 1.4%. The sample comprised PBMCs. The receptors were gathered from a woman younger than 45 in good health and CMV-seronegative. The CDR3 runs from the conserved cysteine through the conserved F or W. D genes are given only for firm matches. A clone size is listed for some rows: how often the clone was seen (once, few, many), or a class if it is expanded.

TRBV6-6	TRBJ1-5	NA	NA	CASTQSNQPQHF	TGTGCCAGCACCCAGAGCAATCAGCCCCAGCATTTT
TRBV7-9	TRBJ1-3	NA	NA	CASSLAQTGNTIYF	TGTGCCAGCAGCTTAGCGCAGACTGGAAACACCATATATTTT
TRBV5-8	TRBJ2-3	NA	TRBD2	CASSELAGVSDTQYF	TGTGCCAGCAGCGAACTAGCGGGGGTGTCAGATACGCAGTATTTT
TRBV5-1	TRBJ1-1	many	NA	CASSILPGTEAFF	TGCGCCAGCAGCATACTCCCCGGCACTGAAGCTTTCTTT
TRBV5-1	TRBJ2-7	NA	NA	CASSLFGGSYEQYF	TGCGCCAGCAGCTTGTTCGGCGGCTCCTACGAGCAGTACTTC
TRBV11-2	TRBJ2-1	NA	NA	CASQGQNYNEQFF	TGTGCCAGCCAGGGACAAAACTACAATGAGCAGTTCTTC
TRBV5-1	TRBJ2-4	NA	TRBD2	CASSLERGNIQYF	TGCGCCAGCAGCTTGGAGCGGGGAAACATTCAGTACTTC
TRBV18	TRBJ1-6	NA	TRBD1	CASSPIGTGGGGSPLHF	TGTGCCAGCTCACCCATCGGGACAGGGGGAGGTGGTTCACCCCTCCACTTT
TRBV9	TRBJ1-2	NA	NA	CASSAKGAAINGYTF	TGTGCCAGCAGCGCCAAAGGGGCAGCGATCAATGGCTACACCTTC
TRBV10-2	TRBJ2-7	NA	NA	CASHGTRGEQYF	TGCGCCAGCCACGGCACCCGAGGGGAGCAGTACTTC
TRBV28	TRBJ1-2	NA	NA	CASSPRTVYGYTF	TGTGCCAGCAGTCCGCGGACAGTCTATGGCTACACCTTC
TRBV6-1	TRBJ2-5	NA	TRBD2	CASSALAGGQETQYF	TGTGCCAGCAGTGCCCTAGCGGGGGGGCAGGAGACCCAGTACTTC
TRBV15	TRBJ1-4	NA	TRBD1	CATSRGGTGGKLFF	TGTGCCACCAGCAGAGGGGGGACAGGAGGAAAACTGTTTTTT
TRBV9	TRBJ1-5	NA	NA	CASSPTDSFNQPQHF	TGTGCCAGCAGCCCTACGGACAGTTTCAATCAGCCCCAGCATTTT
TRBV5-1	TRBJ1-5	NA	NA	CASSLAGSQPQHF	TGCGCCAGCAGCTTGGCGGGGAGTCAGCCCCAGCATTTT
TRBV29-1	TRBJ1-2	once	TRBD1	CSARHRDREKTNYGYTF	TGCAGCGCTCGGCACCGGGACAGGGAAAAAACTAACTATGGCTACACCTTC
TRBV7-6	TRBJ2-5	few	NA	CASSLVIVETQYF	TGTGCCAGCAGCTTAGTGATAGTTGAGACCCAGTACTTC
TRBV18	TRBJ2-7	NA	NA	CASSPPRRQRAYEQYF	TGTGCCAGCTCACCACCAAGACGGCAACGGGCCTACGAGCAGTACTTC
TRBV5-8	TRBJ2-3	NA	TRBD1	CASSFGTGGDTQYF	TGTGCCAGCAGCTTTGGGACAGGGGGGGATACGCAGTATTTT
TRBV4-1	TRBJ2-3	NA	TRBD2	CASSQRPTSGGLVRADTQYF	TGCGCCAGCAGCCAACGACCTACTAGCGGGGGTTTAGTCCGTGCAGATACGCAGTATTTT
TRBV19	TRBJ1-5	NA	NA	CASSQQGNPSNQPQHF	TGTGCCAGTAGTCAACAGGGTAACCCTAGCAATCAGCCCCAGCATTTT
TRBV25-1	TRBJ1-5	NA	NA	CASSEWEDQPQHF	TGTGCCAGCAGTGAATGGGAGGATCAGCCCCAGCATTTT
TRBV7-8	TRBJ1-6	NA	NA	CASSLDGQGISPLHF	TGTGCCAGCAGCTTAGATGGCCAGGGGATTTCACCCCTCCACTTT
TRBV30	TRBJ1-6	NA	NA	CAWTEAPERSPLHF	TGTGCCTGGACCGAGGCCCCCGAACGATCACCCCTCCACTTT
TRBV19	TRBJ2-1	NA	TRBD1	CASSILPGTGSNEQFF	TGTGCCAGTAGTATTCTCCCCGGGACAGGGTCTAATGAGCAGTTCTTC
TRBV5-1	TRBJ2-3	few	NA	CASSFQGMGPDTQYF	TGCGCCAGCAGCTTTCAGGGCATGGGGCCAGATACGCAGTATTTT